The 30 T cell receptor beta chains reported below all come from one sample, sequenced in a study of T-cell reconstitution after alpha-beta-depleted transplantation in children. For TCRbeta, the library was prepared with unique molecular identifiers. Using its own MiXCR run on the PCR reads, TCRdb lists one record per CDR3 protein. The table has hundreds of thousands of distinct CDR3 sequences, about 9.5% seen once. The sample was PBMCs, taken before TCRalphabeta/CD19-depleted stem cell transplant. The receptors shown here come from a boy in the first two years of life with acute myeloid leukemia, due to receive a stem cell transplant.

Remarks on this clonotype: This may stem from a read error, because a much larger clone lies one nucleotide away. The rearrangement links TRBV20-1 to TRBJ2-3, with 8 bases aligning to TRBD2. The V gene end was trimmed by 6 bases and the J gene end by 11 bases; junction bases not matched to a gene: 4. The CDR3 extends over 10 amino acids. Germline assignment: CDR1 DFQATT and CDR2 SNEGSKA (reference sequence). This CDR3 is CSARTSMQYF. The CDR3, as DNA: TGCAGTGCCAGGACTAGCATGCAGTATTTT.

The chain recombines TRBV30 with TRBJ2-1; 9 nucleotides line up with TRBD1. Germline CDR1 is GTSNPN and CDR2 is SVGIG (reference sequence). V shed 1 base and J 6 bases; nucleotides not matched to a gene: 4. The CDR3 consists of 14 residues. The CDR3 region is CAWSAGTGFNEQFF. CDR3 nucleotide sequence: TGTGCCTGGAGTGCCGGGACAGGGTTCAATGAGCAGTTCTTC.

This clonotype was seen more than once but under ten times. The CDR3 reads CASSLNRRETQYF. The CDR3 DNA follows: TGTGCCAGCAGCTTAAACAGAAGAGAGACCCAGTACTTC. V gene TRBV7-6 combines with J gene TRBJ2-5; D is undetermined. The CDR3 is 13 residues long. Germline CDR1 and CDR2: SGHVS and FNYEAQ. With 2 bases removed from V and 4 bases from J, the gap between germline ends came to 8 bases.

This clonotype showed up many times. The chain joins TRBV4-1 to TRBJ2-3, with TRBD2 identical over 12 bases. The CDR3 covers 21 residues. The V and J ends lost 1 base and 4 bases, in that order; junction bases with no gene match: 18. Germline lookup yields CDR1 MGHRA and CDR2 YSYEKL. Written as DNA, the CDR3 is TGCGCCAGCAGCCAAGTCCTTCTAGCGGGAGGGCCTATTATGGGCGCAGATACGCAGTATTTT. Translation gives CASSQVLLAGGPIMGADTQYF.

This clonotype has a count of ten or more. The V and J genes are TRBV29-1 and TRBJ2-3; TRBD1 matches 9 bases. Germline V gene data show CDR1 as SQVTM and CDR2 as ANQGSEA. CDR3 length: 14 residues. V lost 4 bases, J lost 4 bases, and 6 bases stayed unmatched. CDR3 DNA sequence: TGCAGCGTTGCAGGGACAGGGATGGCAGATACGCAGTATTTT. It specifies CSVAGTGMADTQYF.

This chain links TRBV3-1 with TRBJ2-6; D call uncertain. Germline V lookup: CDR1 LGHDT, CDR2 YNNKEL (reference sequence). This CDR3 is 14 amino acids long. Trimming pared 9 bases from V and 2 bases from J, leaving 11 bases between. This CDR3 is CASSYDTGANVLTF. The CDR3 DNA follows: TGTGCCAGTTCCTACGATACTGGGGCCAACGTCCTGACTTTC. Full variable domain (missing parts from reference TRBV3-1 and TRBJ2-6): DTAVSQTPKYLVTQMGNDKSIKCEQNLGHDTMYWYKQDSKKFLKIMFSYNNKELIINETVPNRFSPKSPDKAHLNLHINSLELGDSAVYFCASSYDTGANVLTFGAGSRLTVL.

This clonotype turned up a few times. The chain has TRBV6-1 and TRBJ2-1, with 8 bases fitting TRBD2. Unmatched junction bases numbered 9, after V lost 7 bases and J lost 7 bases. Germline loops: CDR1 MNHNS, CDR2 SASEGT. The CDR3 runs 14 residues. The CDR3 region is CASINGGARNEQFF. CDR3 coding DNA: TGTGCCAGCATCAACGGGGGGGCAAGAAATGAGCAGTTCTTC.

This clonotype was recorded many times. The rearrangement links TRBV12-3 or TRBV12-4 to TRBJ1-1; D remains unclear. The CDR3 covers 14 residues. V gave up 3 bases and J gave up 1 base, with 9 bases separating them. DNA of the CDR3: TGTGCCAGCAGTTTCTGGACTGGGAACACTGAAGCTTTCTTT. Its protein is CASSFWTGNTEAFF.

This clonotype was counted at least ten times. The V and J genes are TRBV20-1 and TRBJ2-7, with D perhaps assigned TRBD1 or TRBD2 (6 bases each). V shed 3 bases and J shed 1 base, with 13 bases lying between them. Germline loops: CDR1 DFQATT, CDR2 SNEGSKA (reference sequence). The CDR3 has 14 amino acids. This CDR3 is CSASGGQISYEQYF. CDR3 DNA: TGCAGTGCTAGCGGGGGCCAAATTTCCTACGAGCAGTACTTC.

This clonotype has a count of ten or more. The chain recombines TRBV28 with TRBJ1-1, with 9 bases lining up with TRBD1. The length of the CDR3 is 15 residues. CDR1 and CDR2 from the germline V gene are MDHEN and SYDVKM. The junction had 10 bases not matched to a gene; V was cut back by 6 bases and J by 5 bases. CDR3 loop: CASRPYRDRATEAFF. CDR3 DNA: TGTGCCAGCAGGCCATACCGGGACAGGGCGACTGAAGCTTTCTTT. Looking up the rest from reference TRBV28 and TRBJ1-1 gives the full variable domain: DVKVTQSSRYLVKRTGEKVFLECVQDMDHENMFWYRQDPGLGLRLIYFSYDVKMKEKGDIPEGYSVSREKKERFSLILESASTNQTSMYLCASRPYRDRATEAFFGQGTRLTVV.

This clonotype was found many times. The gene calls are TRBV7-8 and TRBJ1-1, with D tentatively TRBD1 (6 bases). Germline-derived CDR1 and CDR2 are SGHVS and FQNEAQ. CDR3 size: 19 residues. The V and J ends lost 2 bases and 2 bases respectively, with 24 bases between them. In DNA form, the CDR3 reads TGTGCCAGCAGCTTACTACTATCCCATTACCGGGACAAAAACACTGAAGCTTTCTTT. It translates to CASSLLLSHYRDKNTEAFF.

The J gene is TRBJ1-5, the V gene TRBV30, with a tentative D call TRBD1 (5 bases). This CDR3 comprises 13 residues. V dropped 4 bases and J dropped 2 bases, with 9 bases sitting between them. Germline V lookup: CDR1 GTSNPN, CDR2 SVGIG (reference sequence). The CDR3 sequence: CAWNPGGNQPQHF. The CDR3 coding sequence is TGTGCCTGGAACCCGGGGGGCAATCAGCCCCAGCATTTT.

This clonotype appeared many times. V gene TRBV15 combines with J gene TRBJ2-4, with a possible D match to TRBD1 (6 bases). V lost 5 bases and J 3 bases, leaving 17 bases between the germline ends. This CDR3 comprises 16 residues. CDR1 and CDR2 from the germline V gene are LNHNV and YYDKDF (reference sequence). For the CDR3, the DNA is TGTGCCACCAGCGGTATGGGTAAGGGGGACAAAAACATTCAGTACTTC. The encoded protein is CATSGMGKGDKNIQYF.

The V gene is TRBV19, the J gene TRBJ2-1; D is possibly TRBD1 or TRBD2 (5 bases each). The CDR3 spans 14 residues. Germline V gives CDR1 LNHDA, CDR2 SQIVND (reference sequence). The ends were cut back, 5 bases at V and 4 bases at J, with 12 bases in the middle. Here the CDR3 DNA reads TGTGCCAGTAGTCAGGACGGGACGTACAATGAGCAGTTCTTC. Translating gives CASSQDGTYNEQFF. The variable domain in full, completed from reference TRBV19 and TRBJ2-1, reads DGGITQSPKYLFRKEGQNVTLSCEQNLNHDAMYWYRQDPGQGLRLIYYSQIVNDFQKGDIAEGYSVSREKKESFPLTVTSAQKNPTAFYLCASSQDGTYNEQFFGPGTRLTVL.

This clonotype has a handful of counts. V is TRBV2 and J is TRBJ2-3, with D perhaps being TRBD1 or TRBD2 (6 bases each). Germline CDR1 and CDR2: SNHLY and FYNNEI. The CDR3 totals 12 residues. The V gene lost 4 bases and the J gene lost 8 bases, with 10 bases spanning the gap. The CDR3 spells CASSVEGGTQYF. CDR3 sequence (DNA): TGTGCCAGCAGTGTAGAGGGGGGTACGCAGTATTTT. The variable domain in full, with the rest retrieved from reference TRBV2 and TRBJ2-3, is EPEVTQTPSHQVTQMGQEVILRCVPISNHLYFYWYRQILGQKVEFLVSFYNNEISEKSEIFDDQFSVERPDGSNFTLKIRSTKLEDSAMYFCASSVEGGTQYFGPGTRLTVL.

This clonotype was counted many times. The chain is built from TRBV28 and TRBJ1-3; D uncertain. The V end lost 4 bases, the J end lost 0 bases, and 16 bases lay between the germline ends. The CDR3 is 17 amino acids. CDR1 is MDHEN, CDR2 SYDVKM, per germline. CDR3 in amino acids: CASSSPRAGSSGNTIYF. For the CDR3, the DNA is TGTGCCAGCAGTTCGCCCCGAGCTGGGAGCTCTGGAAACACCATATATTTT.

This clonotype was found many times. The DNA for the CDR3 is TGTGCCAGCAGCCAAGAGACATCCCAAGAGGCAACTAATGAAAAACTGTTTTTT. Its translation: CASSQETSQEATNEKLFF. The rearrangement links TRBV3-1 to TRBJ1-4; D gene ambiguous. This CDR3 comprises 18 residues. Germline loops: CDR1 LGHDT, CDR2 YNNKEL (reference sequence). The V end was cut by 0 bases, the J end by 0 bases, with 14 bases between.

A few counts support this clonotype. The chain recombines TRBV10-3 with TRBJ2-5; D is possibly TRBD2 (5 bases). In germline, CDR1 is ENHRY, CDR2 SYGVKD. The germline V and J ends were trimmed by 6 bases and 2 bases, with 10 bases remaining between them. The CDR3 runs 13 residues. The chain's CDR3 is CAIRSDFQETQYF. CDR3 nucleotides: TGTGCCATCAGGTCGGACTTTCAAGAGACCCAGTACTTC.

The sample holds many counts of this clonotype. This chain links TRBV15 with TRBJ2-1; 8 bases agree with TRBD2. This CDR3 comprises 16 residues. The V gene's germline CDR1 is LNHNV and CDR2 YYDKDF (reference sequence). The J segment lost 3 bases and the V segment lost 2 bases, leaving 6 bases of the junction unmatched. The CDR3 here is CATSRSGLVGYNEQFF. CDR3 sequence (DNA): TGTGCCACCAGCAGATCGGGACTAGTGGGCTACAATGAGCAGTTCTTC.

This clonotype has at least ten counts. The chain links TRBV5-1 to TRBJ2-7; 7 nucleotides match TRBD1. V gave up 2 bases and J gave up 5 bases; unmatched junction bases: 13. CDR3 length: 16 amino acids. Per the germline V gene, CDR1 is SGHRS and CDR2 is YFSETQ. The CDR3 bases are TGCGCCAGCAGCTTATCCGCGACAGGGAATATCCACGAGCAGTACTTC. As protein: CASSLSATGNIHEQYF.

Concerning this clonotype itself: Possible read error: a much larger clone is one base away. The V gene is TRBV12-3 or TRBV12-4, the J gene TRBJ1-2; D is ambiguous. The CDR3 loop spans 11 amino acids. Trimming pared 3 bases from V and 9 bases from J, leaving 8 bases between. The CDR3 DNA reads TGTGCCAGCAGTTTTAGGAGTCGCTACACCTTC. Translated: CASSFRSRYTF.

The chain links TRBV5-1 to TRBJ2-1; D gene unclear. The CDR3 totals 16 residues. CDR1 and CDR2 from the germline V gene are SGHRS and YFSETQ. V shed 2 bases and J shed 0 bases, with 12 bases lying between them. The CDR3 is CASSLPAQSSYNEQFF. The CDR3 DNA reads as TGCGCCAGCAGCTTACCCGCCCAGAGCTCCTACAATGAGCAGTTCTTC.

In its sample, this clonotype was seen a few times. The chain is built from TRBV28 and TRBJ1-3, with 8 positions matching TRBD1. CDR1 MDHEN and CDR2 SYDVKM come from the germline V gene. CDR3 size: 14 residues. V shed 2 bases and J 5 bases; nucleotides not matched to a gene: 2. The DNA for the CDR3 is TGTGCCAGCAGTTTAGGGACAGGCCGAAACACCATATATTTT. Protein product: CASSLGTGRNTIYF.

In its sample, this clonotype was seen many times. V gene TRBV9 combines with J gene TRBJ2-1; 8 nucleotides align to TRBD2. V gave up 4 bases and J gave up 5 bases; unmatched junction bases: 14. Germline CDR1 is SGDLS and CDR2 is YYNGEE. The CDR3 contains 17 residues. In DNA form, the CDR3 reads TGTGCCAGCAGCCGGGGGGGAGGGCCCATACGAGACAATGAGCAGTTCTTC. Its protein product is CASSRGGGPIRDNEQFF. Using reference TRBV9 and TRBJ2-1 for the parts outside the CDR3, the full variable domain is DSGVTQTPKHLITATGQRVTLRCSPRSGDLSVYWYQQSLDQGLQFLIQYYNGEERAKGNILERFSAQQFPDLHSELNLSSLELGDSALYFCASSRGGGPIRDNEQFFGPGTRLTVL.

This clonotype was seen ten or more times. The CDR3: CAISEWEADTQYF. The CDR3, as DNA: TGTGCCATCAGTGAATGGGAGGCAGATACGCAGTATTTT. The chain carries TRBV10-3 and TRBJ2-3; D may be TRBD2 (6 bases). CDR1 and CDR2 (germline): ENHRY, SYGVKD. The V end was cut by 3 bases, the J end by 4 bases, with 8 bases between. This CDR3 contains 13 residues.

This clonotype was observed many times. The chain carries TRBV12-3 or TRBV12-4 and TRBJ2-3; TRBD2 aligns across 8 bases. CDR3 length equals 17 residues. V was clipped by 6 bases and J by 2 bases; unmatched bases: 13. The CDR3 sequence: CASSSGLGGAYTDTQYF. Written as DNA, the CDR3 is TGTGCCAGCAGCTCGGGACTAGGGGGGGCCTACACAGATACGCAGTATTTT.

This clonotype was observed at least ten times. V usage is TRBV20-1 and J usage is TRBJ2-7; 10 bases match TRBD2. The CDR3 is 16 residues long. CDR1 is DFQATT, CDR2 SNEGSKA, per germline (reference sequence). After removal of 1 base from V and 5 bases from J, the junction contained 11 bases not matched to a gene. The CDR3 DNA reads as TGCAGTGCTAGAGGTTCCCTAGCGGGAGTAATCAACGAGCAGTACTTC. Its translation: CSARGSLAGVINEQYF.

This clonotype was recorded many times. V and J are TRBV29-1 and TRBJ1-4; D not certain. This CDR3 spans 13 amino acids. V lost 4 bases and J lost 0, with 6 bases in between. Per germline, CDR1 SQVTM and CDR2 ANQGSEA. CDR3 amino acids: CSVGGATNEKLFF. The DNA for the CDR3 is TGCAGCGTTGGGGGAGCAACTAATGAAAAACTGTTTTTT.

About this clonotype: This may stem from a read error, because a much larger clone lies one nucleotide away. The V call is TRBV10-3, the J call TRBJ2-7; no clear D. The germline V and J ends were trimmed by 3 bases and 2 bases, with 11 bases remaining between them. CDR1 is ENHRY, CDR2 SYGVKD, per germline. This CDR3 is built from 14 residues. CDR3 amino acids: CAISEIGHTYEQYF. Written as DNA, the CDR3 is TGTGCCATCAGTGAAATAGGGCACACCTACGAGCAGTACTTC.

J is TRBJ1-4 and V is TRBV5-6; 8 nucleotides agree with TRBD1. The germline V gene encodes CDR1 SGHDT and CDR2 YYEEEE. V lost 0 bases and J lost 8; bases outside the gene matches: 6. CDR3 length: 15 residues. CDR3 coding DNA: TGTGCCAGCAGCTTGGGTCGGACAGGGACCGAAAAACTGTTTTTT. Translated: CASSLGRTGTEKLFF.